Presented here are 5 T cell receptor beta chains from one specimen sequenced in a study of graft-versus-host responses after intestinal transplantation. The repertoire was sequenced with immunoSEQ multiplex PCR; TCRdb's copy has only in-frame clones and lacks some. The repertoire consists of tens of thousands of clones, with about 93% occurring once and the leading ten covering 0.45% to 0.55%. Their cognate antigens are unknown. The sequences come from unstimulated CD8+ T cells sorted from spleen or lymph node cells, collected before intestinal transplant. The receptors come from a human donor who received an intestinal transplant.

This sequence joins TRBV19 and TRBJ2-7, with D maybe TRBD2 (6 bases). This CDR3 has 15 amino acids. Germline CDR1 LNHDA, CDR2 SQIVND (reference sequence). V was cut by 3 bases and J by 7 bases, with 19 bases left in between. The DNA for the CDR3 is TGTGCCAGTAGTATCCTCGACAACCCCGGGGGAGAGCAGTACTTC. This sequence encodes CASSILDNPGGEQYF.

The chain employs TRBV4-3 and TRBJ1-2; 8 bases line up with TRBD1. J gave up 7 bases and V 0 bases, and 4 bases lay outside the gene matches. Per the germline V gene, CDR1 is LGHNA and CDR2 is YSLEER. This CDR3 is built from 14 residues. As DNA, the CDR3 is TGCGCCAGCAGCCAAGACAGGGGGCCTCGTGGCTACACCTTC. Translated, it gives CASSQDRGPRGYTF.

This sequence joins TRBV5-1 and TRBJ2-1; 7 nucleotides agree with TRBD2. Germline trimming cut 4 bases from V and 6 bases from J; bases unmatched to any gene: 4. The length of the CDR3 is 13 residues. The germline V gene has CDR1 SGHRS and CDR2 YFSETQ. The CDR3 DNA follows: TGCGCCAGCAGCCTCCCGGGAGGCAATGAGCAGTTCTTC. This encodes CASSLPGGNEQFF. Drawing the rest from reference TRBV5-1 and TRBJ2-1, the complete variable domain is KAGVTQTPRYLIKTRGQQVTLSCSPISGHRSVSWYQQTPGQGLQFLFEYFSETQRNKGNFPGRFSGRQFSNSRSEMNVSTLELGDSALYLCASSLPGGNEQFFGPGTRLTVL.

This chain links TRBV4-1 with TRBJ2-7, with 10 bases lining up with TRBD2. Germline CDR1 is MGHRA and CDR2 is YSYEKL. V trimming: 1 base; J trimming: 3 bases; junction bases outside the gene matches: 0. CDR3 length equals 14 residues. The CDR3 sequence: CASSQGTSGYEQYF. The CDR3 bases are TGCGCCAGCAGCCAAGGGACTAGCGGCTACGAGCAGTACTTC.

This CDR3 reads CASSKGLAGTHEQFF. In DNA, the CDR3 is TGTGCCAGCAGCAAGGGACTAGCGGGGACCCATGAGCAGTTCTTC. The chain joins TRBV7-9 to TRBJ2-1; 13 nucleotides agree with TRBD2. J was trimmed by 8 bases and V by 5 bases; bases with no gene match: 6. Germline V gene data show CDR1 as SEHNR and CDR2 as FQNEAQ (reference sequence). The CDR3 sequence is 15 residues long.